The 27 T cell receptor beta chains below all came from one sample that was sequenced in a study of T cell repertoires in cytomegalovirus infection. From the reads, TCRdb called clonotypes with MiXCR, one entry per CDR3 protein. The sample shows more than 350,000 distinct CDR3 sequences, approximately 30% of them seen only once. The sample comprised PBMCs. These receptors were collected from a human donor in good health (CMV status not recorded). Some clones in this sample may be carry-over from other donors' samples.

This chain links TRBV12-3 or TRBV12-4 with TRBJ1-1, with a tentative D call TRBD1 (5 bases). The V end was cut by 4 bases, the J end by 13 bases, with 16 bases between. The CDR3 runs 12 residues. In nucleotides, the CDR3 is TGTGCCAGCAGTTCCGACAGTCCTCAAGATTTCTTT. It yields the protein CASSSDSPQDFF.

Ten or more counts support this clonotype. The chain couples TRBV6-2 or TRBV6-3 to TRBJ2-5; tentative D call: TRBD2 (6 bases). Trimming shortened V by 6 bases and J by 5 bases, and 16 bases separated the two germline ends. Germline values: CDR1 MNHEY, CDR2 SVGEGT. The CDR3 is 14 residues long. The CDR3 sequence is CASSVAVFLETQYF. CDR3 DNA: TGTGCCAGCAGCGTAGCGGTTTTTTTGGAGACCCAGTACTTC.

The table lists this clonotype with many counts. The chain uses TRBV7-2 and TRBJ1-6, with 7 bases matching TRBD1. CDR1 and CDR2 from the germline V gene are SGHTA and FQGNSA. V gave up 5 bases and J gave up 7 bases; unmatched junction bases: 11. The CDR3 extends over 16 amino acids. CDR3 nucleotides: TGTGCCAGCAGCCCCCACCTACAGGGGTGGAATTCACCCCTCCACTTT. Its translation is CASSPHLQGWNSPLHF.

This clonotype appeared once. The CDR3 loop reads CASSEEGGNTGELFF. CDR3 nucleotide sequence: TGTGCCAGCAGTGAGGAGGGGGGGAACACCGGGGAGCTGTTTTTT. The chain recombines TRBV2 with TRBJ2-2; D tentatively fits TRBD1 or TRBD2 (6 bases each). The V gene lost 3 bases and the J gene lost 1 base, with 9 bases spanning the gap. The CDR3 is made up of 15 amino acids. Germline V lookup: CDR1 SNHLY, CDR2 FYNNEI.

This clonotype has more than one count but fewer than ten. This chain connects TRBV6-2 or TRBV6-3 to TRBJ1-5; 7 nucleotides match TRBD1. The CDR3 has 16 amino acids. Germline V CDR1 and CDR2: MNHEY, SVGEGT. V lost 4 bases, J lost 1 base, and 7 bases stayed unmatched. CDR3 sequence: CASSSDRDASNQPQHF. The CDR3 DNA follows: TGTGCCAGCAGTTCCGACAGGGATGCAAGCAATCAGCCCCAGCATTTT.

This clonotype occurred a few times. V usage is TRBV5-1 and J usage is TRBJ1-1; no definite D call. CDR3 size: 14 residues. Germline lookup yields CDR1 SGHRS and CDR2 YFSETQ. Trimming cost V 0 bases and J 1 base, with 7 bases left between them. The CDR3 is CASSLEPGNTEAFF. CDR3 bases: TGCGCCAGCAGCTTGGAACCGGGGAACACTGAAGCTTTCTTT.

A note on this clonotype: A read error may explain this, as a much larger clone is one base away. The chain combines TRBV7-2 with TRBJ2-2; D is perhaps TRBD2 (5 bases). Germline V gene data show CDR1 as SGHTA and CDR2 as FQGNSA. This CDR3 comprises 14 residues. CDR3 sequence reads: CASSSRTNTGVLFF. CDR3 coding DNA: TGTGCCAGCAGCTCCCGGACCAACACCGGGGTGCTGTTTTTT.

CDR3 coding DNA: TGTGCCAGTAGTATGGTTCTTCGGGGGACCTACGAGCAGTACTTC. Encoded protein: CASSMVLRGTYEQYF. The chain links TRBV19 to TRBJ2-7; possible D gene TRBD2, 6 bases. V was trimmed by 3 bases and J by 2 bases, leaving 14 bases between them. The germline CDR1 and CDR2 sequences are LNHDA and SQIVND (reference sequence). The CDR3 sequence is 15 residues long.

This clonotype was seen only a few times. J is TRBJ2-7 and V is TRBV2; D uncertain. Trimming cost V 7 bases and J 3 bases, with 13 bases left between them. Germline V gives CDR1 SNHLY, CDR2 FYNNEI. The CDR3 loop spans 13 amino acids. The CDR3: CASNVQPFYEQYF. In DNA, the CDR3 is TGTGCCAGCAACGTTCAGCCTTTCTACGAGCAGTACTTC.

There are a few counts of this clonotype. V gene TRBV6-1 combines with J gene TRBJ2-7; D is unclear. V dropped 6 bases and J dropped 6 bases, with 18 bases sitting between them. The CDR3 is 14 residues long. Per the germline V gene, CDR1 is MNHNS and CDR2 is SASEGT. The CDR3 DNA reads as TGTGCCAGCAGCCCCCTAAATAATCGAGCCGAGCAGTACTTC. This translates into CASSPLNNRAEQYF.

This rearrangement joins TRBV7-2 to TRBJ2-3, with D uncertain. Germline lookup yields CDR1 SGHTA and CDR2 FQGNSA. The CDR3 length is 12 residues. V lost 1 base to trimming and J lost 10 bases, with 9 bases between them. The DNA of the CDR3 is TGTGCCAGCAGCTTAGACCCGTATGCGCAGTATTTT. Amino acid sequence: CASSLDPYAQYF.

As concerns this clonotype: This clone may be a read error of a much larger clone one base away. V and J are TRBV4-1 and TRBJ2-3; D is unresolved. The CDR3 length is 14 residues. The V gene's germline CDR1 is MGHRA and CDR2 YSYEKL. V was clipped by 0 bases and J by 2 bases, with 6 bases between them. The CDR3 protein is CASSQDQATDTQYF. In DNA, the CDR3 is TGCGCCAGCAGCCAAGATCAGGCCACAGATACGCAGTATTTT.

This clonotype has a count of ten or more. This chain joins TRBV11-2 and TRBJ2-7; D gene unclear. V lost 0 bases and J 1 base, leaving 7 bases between the germline ends. CDR3 length: 14 residues. Germline V gene lookup returns CDR1 SGHAT and CDR2 FQNNGV. The CDR3 DNA sequence: TGTGCCAGCAGCTTAGATCCGGGTTCCTACGAGCAGTACTTC. The encoded protein is CASSLDPGSYEQYF.

Written as DNA, the CDR3 is TGTGCCAGCAGTTTAGCCCCCGGGACAGGGGTTGAAAAACTGTTTTTT. It specifies CASSLAPGTGVEKLFF. The chain couples TRBV28 to TRBJ1-4; 10 bases map to TRBD1. The CDR3 is 16 residues long. Looked up from germline, CDR1 is MDHEN and CDR2 is SYDVKM. V lost 2 bases to trimming and J lost 7 bases; unmatched junction nucleotides: 7. Combining the CDR3 with reference TRBV28 and TRBJ1-4 gives the whole variable domain DVKVTQSSRYLVKRTGEKVFLECVQDMDHENMFWYRQDPGLGLRLIYFSYDVKMKEKGDIPEGYSVSREKKERFSLILESASTNQTSMYLCASSLAPGTGVEKLFFGSGTQLSVL.

This rearrangement joins TRBV12-3 or TRBV12-4 to TRBJ1-4, with TRBD1 matching 10 bases. The CDR3 contains 17 residues. The V and J ends lost 2 bases and 0 bases, in that order; junction bases with no gene match: 3. The CDR3 loop is CASSLLGQGATNEKLFF. The CDR3 DNA sequence: TGTGCCAGCAGTTTATTAGGACAGGGGGCAACTAATGAAAAACTGTTTTTT.

This clonotype is a singleton in its sample. The chain uses TRBV4-1 and TRBJ1-2; D call uncertain. This CDR3 has 16 amino acids. Germline V gene lookup returns CDR1 MGHRA and CDR2 YSYEKL. V lost 8 bases and J lost 5, with 24 bases in between. CDR3 amino acids: CASHQGKTELPYGYTF. CDR3 coding DNA: TGCGCCAGCCACCAAGGGAAGACTGAACTACCGTATGGCTACACCTTC.

This clonotype was seen only a few times. The chain carries TRBV15 and TRBJ2-1, with 10 bases matching TRBD2. This CDR3 contains 15 residues. The V gene's germline CDR1 is LNHNV and CDR2 YYDKDF (reference sequence). The V segment lost 1 base and the J segment 4 bases; nucleotides outside the gene matches: 1. The CDR3 sequence is CATSRVAGGYNEQFF. The CDR3, as DNA: TGTGCCACCAGCAGAGTAGCGGGGGGATACAATGAGCAGTTCTTC.

In this sample, this clonotype turned up many times. In DNA, the CDR3 is TGTGCCAGCAGCTTAAGGACAGAAAATTCACCCCTCCACTTT. Translated: CASSLRTENSPLHF. The V gene is TRBV7-8, the J gene TRBJ1-6; weak D call: TRBD1 (6 bases). The germline V gene encodes CDR1 SGHVS and CDR2 FQNEAQ. V was pared by 2 bases and J by 7 bases, with 9 bases between. The CDR3 is 14 residues long.

The genes are TRBV24-1 and TRBJ2-5; D gene uncertain. V was cut by 3 bases and J by 1 base, with 8 bases left in between. Germline lookup yields CDR1 KGHDR and CDR2 SFDVKD. The CDR3 has 14 amino acids. CDR3 sequence: CATSDRTGQETQYF. The CDR3 coding sequence is TGTGCCACCAGTGATCGGACGGGCCAAGAGACCCAGTACTTC.

This clonotype has only a few counts. The rearrangement joins TRBV7-8 to TRBJ1-3; tentative D call: TRBD1 (5 bases). CDR1 is SGHVS, CDR2 FQNEAQ, per germline. The V end was cut by 7 bases, the J end by 0 bases, with 10 bases between. The CDR3 totals 14 residues. The CDR3 DNA sequence: TGTGCCAGCACGTTGGGGCTCTCTGGAAACACCATATATTTT. As protein: CASTLGLSGNTIYF.

As to this clonotype: One end of the junction does not line up with germline, which may come from a read error. The rearrangement links TRBV6-1 to TRBJ2-6, with 10 bases that match TRBD2. The length of the CDR3 is 17 residues. Germline-derived CDR1 and CDR2 are MNHNS and SASEGT. CDR3 region: CAISRLAGASGANVLTF. CDR3 in DNA: TGTGCCATCAGTCGTCTAGCGGGGGCCTCTGGGGCCAACGTCCTGACTTTC.

V usage is TRBV25-1 and J usage is TRBJ1-3, with D possibly being TRBD1 (5 bases). The CDR3 runs 14 residues. Germline assignment: CDR1 MGHDK and CDR2 SYGVNS. V dropped 4 bases and J dropped 2 bases, with 9 bases sitting between them. CDR3 amino acids: CASSAPGAGNTIYF. CDR3 bases: TGTGCCAGCAGTGCACCGGGGGCTGGAAACACCATATATTTT.

J is TRBJ2-5 and V is TRBV6-2 or TRBV6-3; D is uncertain. The CDR3 has 12 residues. From germline, CDR1 is MNHEY and CDR2 SVGEGT. V dropped 11 bases and J dropped 2 bases, with 12 bases sitting between them. DNA of the CDR3: TGTGCCGTTTCGAGGCCTCAAGAGACCCAGTACTTC. Translating it yields CAVSRPQETQYF.

This clonotype showed up just a few times. The chain couples TRBV20-1 to TRBJ1-1, with D possibly TRBD1 on 5 matching bases. V lost 3 bases to trimming and J lost 0 bases, with 11 bases between them. Germline-derived CDR1 and CDR2 are DFQATT and SNEGSKA (reference sequence). This CDR3 has 14 amino acids. The CDR3 protein is CSASTGTVNTEAFF. The CDR3 DNA reads as TGCAGTGCTAGCACCGGGACGGTGAACACTGAAGCTTTCTTT.

The gene calls are TRBV7-9 and TRBJ2-7, with a tentative D call TRBD1 (5 bases). Germline V gene sequence: CDR1 SEHNR, CDR2 FQNEAQ (reference sequence). Trimming removed 5 bases from V and 2 bases from J, with 13 bases in between. CDR3 length equals 14 residues. CDR3 DNA sequence: TGTGCCAGCAGCCCAGTGGGGCAGCCCTACGAGCAGTACTTC. Translation gives CASSPVGQPYEQYF.

The chain uses TRBV7-6 and TRBJ2-1; 11 bases agree with TRBD2. V was clipped by 5 bases and J by 6 bases; unmatched bases: 12. The CDR3 extends over 17 amino acids. CDR1 and CDR2 from the germline V gene are SGHVS and FNYEAQ. In nucleotides, the CDR3 is TGTGCCAGCAGCCCTACACCGACTAGCGGGGTGCCCAATGAGCAGTTCTTC. It codes for CASSPTPTSGVPNEQFF. The full variable domain, its missing parts supplied by reference TRBV7-6 and TRBJ2-1, is GAGVSQSPRYKVTKRGQDVALRCDPISGHVSLYWYRQALGQGPEFLTYFNYEAQQDKSGLPNDRFSAERPEGSISTLTIQRTEQRDSAMYRCASSPTPTSGVPNEQFFGPGTRLTVL.

With respect to this clonotype: This likely comes from a read error, as the CDR3 has no conserved phenylalanine or tryptophan at its end. The chain uses TRBV5-4 and TRBJ1-3; TRBD1 might be the D (5 bases). Deletions cut 2 bases from V and 4 bases from J, with 7 bases between. Germline V gene lookup returns CDR1 SGHNT and CDR2 YYREEE (reference sequence). The CDR3 has 13 residues. The CDR3 DNA sequence: TGTGCCAGCAGCTTAGGACAAGGAAACACCATATATTTG. Translated: CASSLGQGNTIYL.